This TCR beta chain emerged from a study of blood T cell repertoires in COVID-19. Study information: The United States, Italy and Spain were the sources of the acute and convalescent COVID-19 samples. T cells, B-cell-depleted T cells, or PBMCs provided the cDNA or gDNA that served as material.

Germline V lookup: CDR1 MNHNS, CDR2 SASEGT. The CDR3 length is 16 residues. V was pared by 2 bases and J by 8 bases, with 18 bases between. Original processing methods: Researchers report that nucleated cell counts were estimated from reference gene primer amplification. Sequenced by immunoSEQ multiplex PCR; TCRdb stores in-frame clones only, minus some. V and J calls and clone size follow that table, whereas D and trimming were derived from the DNA. The table includes 650,000 to 800,000 clones, approximately 90% detected once. The receptor was derived from a woman aged 18-29 years with acute or convalescent COVID-19. The source material was peripheral blood. The chain employs TRBV6-1 and TRBJ1-4, with D hard to call. The chain's CDR3 is CASSEQPRRLPEKLFF. In DNA form, the CDR3 reads TGTGCCAGCAGTGAACAGCCCAGGCGATTACCCGAAAAACTGTTTTTT.